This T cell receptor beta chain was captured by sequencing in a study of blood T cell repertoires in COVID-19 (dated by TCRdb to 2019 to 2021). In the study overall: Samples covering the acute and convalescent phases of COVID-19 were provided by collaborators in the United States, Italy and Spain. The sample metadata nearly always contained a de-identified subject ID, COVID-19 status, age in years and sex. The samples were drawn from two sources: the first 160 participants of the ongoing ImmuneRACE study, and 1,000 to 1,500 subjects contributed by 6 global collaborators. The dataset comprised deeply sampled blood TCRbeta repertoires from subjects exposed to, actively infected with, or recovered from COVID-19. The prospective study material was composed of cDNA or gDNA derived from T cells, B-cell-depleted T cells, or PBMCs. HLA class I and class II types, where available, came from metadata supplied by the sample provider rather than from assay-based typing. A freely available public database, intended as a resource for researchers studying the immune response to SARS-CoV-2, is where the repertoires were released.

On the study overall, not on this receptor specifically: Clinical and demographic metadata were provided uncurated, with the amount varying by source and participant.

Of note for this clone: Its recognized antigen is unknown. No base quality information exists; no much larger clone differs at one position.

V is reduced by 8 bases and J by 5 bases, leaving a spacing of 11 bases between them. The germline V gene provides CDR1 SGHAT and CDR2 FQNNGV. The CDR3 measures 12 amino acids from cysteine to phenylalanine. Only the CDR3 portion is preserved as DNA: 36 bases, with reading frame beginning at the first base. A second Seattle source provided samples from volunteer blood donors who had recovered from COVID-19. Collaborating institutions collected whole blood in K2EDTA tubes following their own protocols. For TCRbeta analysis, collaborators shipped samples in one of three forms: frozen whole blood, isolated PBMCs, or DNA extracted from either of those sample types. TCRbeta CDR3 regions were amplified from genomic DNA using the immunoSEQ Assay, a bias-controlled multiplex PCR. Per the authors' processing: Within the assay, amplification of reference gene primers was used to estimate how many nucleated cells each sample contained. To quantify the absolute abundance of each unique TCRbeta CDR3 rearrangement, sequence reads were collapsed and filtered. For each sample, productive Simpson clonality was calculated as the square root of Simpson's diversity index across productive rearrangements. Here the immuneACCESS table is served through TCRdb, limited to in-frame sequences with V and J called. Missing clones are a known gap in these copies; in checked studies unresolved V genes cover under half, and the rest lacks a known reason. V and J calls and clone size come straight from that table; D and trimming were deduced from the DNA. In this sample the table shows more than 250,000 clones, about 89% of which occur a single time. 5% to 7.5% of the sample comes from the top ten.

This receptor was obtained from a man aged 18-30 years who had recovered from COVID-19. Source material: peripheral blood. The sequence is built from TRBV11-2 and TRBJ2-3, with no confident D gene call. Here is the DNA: TGTGCCAGCTCAAATAGCCAAGATACGCAGTATTTT. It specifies CASSNSQDTQYF.